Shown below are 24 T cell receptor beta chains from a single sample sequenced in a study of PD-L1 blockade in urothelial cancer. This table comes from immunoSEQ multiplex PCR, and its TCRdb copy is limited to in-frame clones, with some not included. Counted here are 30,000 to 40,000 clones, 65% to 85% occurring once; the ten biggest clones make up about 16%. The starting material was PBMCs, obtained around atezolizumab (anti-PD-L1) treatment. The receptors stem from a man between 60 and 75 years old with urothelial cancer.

CDR3 residues: CSVTGTGGSEAFF. The CDR3 DNA sequence: TGCAGCGTGACCGGGACAGGGGGCTCAGAAGCTTTCTTT. The chain combines TRBV29-1 with TRBJ1-1; 12 bases agree with TRBD1. The CDR3 is 13 amino acids. Germline CDR1 is SQVTM and CDR2 is ANQGSEA. Losses at the gene ends were 6 bases for V and 8 bases for J; bases not matched to a gene: 7.

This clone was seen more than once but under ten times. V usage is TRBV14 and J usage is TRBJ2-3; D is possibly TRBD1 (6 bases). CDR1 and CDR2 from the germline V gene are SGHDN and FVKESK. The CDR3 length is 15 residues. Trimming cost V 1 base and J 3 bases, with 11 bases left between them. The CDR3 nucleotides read TGTGCCAGCAGCCAAGTCACAGGGATAACAGATACGCAGTATTTT. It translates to CASSQVTGITDTQYF.

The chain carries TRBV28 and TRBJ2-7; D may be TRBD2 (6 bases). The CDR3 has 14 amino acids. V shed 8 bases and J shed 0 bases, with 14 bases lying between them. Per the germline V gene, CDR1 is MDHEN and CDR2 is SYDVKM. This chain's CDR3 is CASGLGGPSYEQYF. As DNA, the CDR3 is TGTGCCAGCGGTCTGGGGGGTCCCTCCTACGAGCAGTACTTC.

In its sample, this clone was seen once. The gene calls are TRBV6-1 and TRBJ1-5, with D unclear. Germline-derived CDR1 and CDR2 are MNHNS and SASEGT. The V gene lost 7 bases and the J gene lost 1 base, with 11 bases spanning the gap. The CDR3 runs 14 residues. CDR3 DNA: TGTGCCAGCATAGTTGTAGCCAGCAATCAGCCCCAGCATTTT. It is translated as CASIVVASNQPQHF.

DNA of the CDR3: TGCGCCAGCAGCTTGGCCGTGAACACTGAAGCTTTCTTT. Translating it yields CASSLAVNTEAFF. This chain joins TRBV5-1 and TRBJ1-1; D is undetermined. Trimming took 0 bases from V and 0 from J, leaving 3 bases between them. This CDR3 is built from 13 residues. CDR1 SGHRS and CDR2 YFSETQ come from the germline V gene.

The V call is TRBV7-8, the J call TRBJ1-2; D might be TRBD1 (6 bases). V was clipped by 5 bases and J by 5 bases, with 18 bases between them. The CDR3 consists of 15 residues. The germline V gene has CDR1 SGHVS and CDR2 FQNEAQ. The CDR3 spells CASSQIGRGGYGYTF. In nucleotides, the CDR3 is TGTGCCAGCAGCCAAATCGGCAGGGGCGGGTATGGCTACACCTTC.

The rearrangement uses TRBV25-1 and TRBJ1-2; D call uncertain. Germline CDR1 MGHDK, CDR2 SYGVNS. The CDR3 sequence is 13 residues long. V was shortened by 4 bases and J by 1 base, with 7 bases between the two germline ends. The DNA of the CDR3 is TGTGCCAGCAGTGTCGAACTTAACTATGGCTACACCTTC. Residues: CASSVELNYGYTF.

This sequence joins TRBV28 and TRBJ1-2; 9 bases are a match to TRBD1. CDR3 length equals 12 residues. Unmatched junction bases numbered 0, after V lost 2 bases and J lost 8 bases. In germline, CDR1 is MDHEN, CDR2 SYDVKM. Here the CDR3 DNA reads TGTGCCAGCAGTTTAGGGACAGGGGGCTACACCTTC. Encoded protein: CASSLGTGGYTF.

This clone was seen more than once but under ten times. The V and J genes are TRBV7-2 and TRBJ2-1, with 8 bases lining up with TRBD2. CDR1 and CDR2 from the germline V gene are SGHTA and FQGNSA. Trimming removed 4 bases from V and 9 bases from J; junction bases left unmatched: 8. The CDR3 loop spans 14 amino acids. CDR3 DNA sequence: TGTGCCAGCAGCTCGGGGGGGATATACGGTGAGCAGTTCTTC. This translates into CASSSGGIYGEQFF.

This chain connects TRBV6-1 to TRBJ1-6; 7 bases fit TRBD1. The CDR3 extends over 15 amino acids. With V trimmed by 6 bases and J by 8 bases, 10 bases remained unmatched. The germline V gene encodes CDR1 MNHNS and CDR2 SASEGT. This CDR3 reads CASSSRGQSDSPLHF. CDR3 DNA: TGTGCCAGCAGCTCTCGGGGACAGTCGGATTCACCCCTCCACTTT.

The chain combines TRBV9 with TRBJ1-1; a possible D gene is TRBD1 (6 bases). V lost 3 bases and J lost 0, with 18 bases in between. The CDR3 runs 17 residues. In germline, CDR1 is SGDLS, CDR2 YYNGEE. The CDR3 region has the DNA TGTGCCAGCAGCGAGGGGCGGGGGCCCCCCTTGAACACTGAAGCTTTCTTT. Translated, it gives CASSEGRGPPLNTEAFF.

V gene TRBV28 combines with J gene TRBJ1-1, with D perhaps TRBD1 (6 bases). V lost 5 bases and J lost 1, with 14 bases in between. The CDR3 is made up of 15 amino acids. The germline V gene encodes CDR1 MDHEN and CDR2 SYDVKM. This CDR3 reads CASSPHPTGNTEAFF. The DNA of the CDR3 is TGTGCCAGCAGTCCCCACCCGACAGGGAACACTGAAGCTTTCTTT.

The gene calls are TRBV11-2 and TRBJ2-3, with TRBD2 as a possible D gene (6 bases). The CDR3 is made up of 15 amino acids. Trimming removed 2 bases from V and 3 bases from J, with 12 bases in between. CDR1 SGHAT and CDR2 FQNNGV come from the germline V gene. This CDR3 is CASSLLVGRTDTQYF. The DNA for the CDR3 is TGTGCCAGCAGCTTACTGGTGGGGAGGACAGATACGCAGTATTTT.

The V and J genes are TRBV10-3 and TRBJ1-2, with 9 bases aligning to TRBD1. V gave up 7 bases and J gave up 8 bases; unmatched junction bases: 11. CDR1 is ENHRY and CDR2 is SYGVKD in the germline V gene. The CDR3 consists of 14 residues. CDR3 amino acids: CAITDGTGYLGYTF. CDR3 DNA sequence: TGTGCCATCACCGATGGGACAGGGTATTTGGGCTACACCTTC.

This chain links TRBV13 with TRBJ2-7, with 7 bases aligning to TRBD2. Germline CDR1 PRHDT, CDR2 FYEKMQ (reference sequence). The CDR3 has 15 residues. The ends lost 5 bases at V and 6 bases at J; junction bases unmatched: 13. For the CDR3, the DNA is TGTGCCAGCAGCCCCCTGGGGAGCGGGATTACCGAGCAGTACTTC. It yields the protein CASSPLGSGITEQYF.

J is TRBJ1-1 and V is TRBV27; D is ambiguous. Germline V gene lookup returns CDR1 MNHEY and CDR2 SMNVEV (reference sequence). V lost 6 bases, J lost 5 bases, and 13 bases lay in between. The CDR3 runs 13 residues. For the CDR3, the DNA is TGTGCCAGCAGCATTGGGGTAGCGACTGAAGCTTTCTTT. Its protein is CASSIGVATEAFF.

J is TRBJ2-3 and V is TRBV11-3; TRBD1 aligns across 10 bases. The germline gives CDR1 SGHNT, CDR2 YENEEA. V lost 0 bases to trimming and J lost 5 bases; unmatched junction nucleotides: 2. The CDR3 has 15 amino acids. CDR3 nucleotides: TGTGCCAGCAGCTTAGAAGGGACAGGGGAAGATACGCAGTATTTT. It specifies CASSLEGTGEDTQYF.

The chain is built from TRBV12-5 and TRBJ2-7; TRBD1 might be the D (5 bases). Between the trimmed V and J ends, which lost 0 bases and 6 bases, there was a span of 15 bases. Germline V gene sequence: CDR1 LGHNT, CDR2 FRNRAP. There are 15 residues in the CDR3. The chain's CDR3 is CASGLVRHRFCEQYF. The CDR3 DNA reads TGTGCTAGTGGTTTGGTACGTCACAGGTTTTGCGAGCAGTACTTC.

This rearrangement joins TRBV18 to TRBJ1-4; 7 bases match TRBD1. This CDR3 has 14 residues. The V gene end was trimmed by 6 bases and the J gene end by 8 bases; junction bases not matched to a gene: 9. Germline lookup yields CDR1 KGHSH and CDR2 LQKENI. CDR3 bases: TGTGCCAGCTCGGGTCGACAGGGCCGGGAAAAACTGTTTTTT. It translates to CASSGRQGREKLFF.

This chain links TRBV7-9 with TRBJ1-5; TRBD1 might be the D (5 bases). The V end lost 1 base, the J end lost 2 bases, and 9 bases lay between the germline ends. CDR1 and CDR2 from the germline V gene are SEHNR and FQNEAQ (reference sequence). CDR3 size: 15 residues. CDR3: CASSLGGGGNQPQHF. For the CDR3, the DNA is TGTGCCAGCAGCTTAGGGGGCGGGGGCAATCAGCCCCAGCATTTT.

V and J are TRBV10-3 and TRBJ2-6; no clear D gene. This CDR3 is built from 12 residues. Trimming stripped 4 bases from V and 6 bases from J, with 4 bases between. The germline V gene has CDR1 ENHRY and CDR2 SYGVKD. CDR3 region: CAISGQANVLTF. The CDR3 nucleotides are TGTGCCATCAGTGGACAGGCCAACGTCCTGACTTTC.

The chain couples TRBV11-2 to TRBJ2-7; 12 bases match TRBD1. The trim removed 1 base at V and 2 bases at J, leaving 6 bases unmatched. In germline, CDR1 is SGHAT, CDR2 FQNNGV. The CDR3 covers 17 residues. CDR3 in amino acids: CASSLVAGQGATYEQYF. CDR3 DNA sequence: TGTGCCAGCAGCTTAGTGGCGGGACAGGGGGCAACCTACGAGCAGTACTTC.

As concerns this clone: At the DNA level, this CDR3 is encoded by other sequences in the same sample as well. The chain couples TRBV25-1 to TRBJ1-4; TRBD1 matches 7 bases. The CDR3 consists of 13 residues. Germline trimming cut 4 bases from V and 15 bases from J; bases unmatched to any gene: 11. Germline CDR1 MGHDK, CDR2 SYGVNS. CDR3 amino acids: CASSVKTGDRLFF. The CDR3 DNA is TGTGCCAGCAGTGTCAAAACGGGGGACAGATTGTTTTTT.

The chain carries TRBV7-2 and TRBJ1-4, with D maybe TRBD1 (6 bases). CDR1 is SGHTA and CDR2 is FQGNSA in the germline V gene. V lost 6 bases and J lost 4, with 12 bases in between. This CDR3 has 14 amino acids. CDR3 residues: CASRADRSNEKLFF. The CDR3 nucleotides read TGTGCCAGCAGGGCCGACAGGAGTAATGAAAAACTGTTTTTT.